The 32 T cell receptor beta chains below all came from one sample that was sequenced in a study of tumor-infiltrating lymphocytes in primary liver carcinoma. A primer in the constant region served to generate TCR beta cDNA from approximately 450 ng of total RNA. ARM-PCR, slightly modified, supplied the TCR beta libraries through three nested multiplex PCR rounds. Rounds one and two of PCR, each of around 11 cycles, were primed with TRBV1-TRBV30 forward primers and a C-beta reverse primer. Via MiXCR, TCRdb re-called the multiplex PCR reads, giving one row per CDR3 protein. The sample consists of fewer than 110,000 distinct CDR3 sequences, 55% to 80% of them appearing once. The study co-extracted DNA and RNA from about 20-30 mg of unsorted bulk tissue. Sequencing was carried out using liver tumor tissue from sampling region 2. Subset reported: tumor region T2, inferior pole. The receptors were gathered from a woman aged 55-75 years with primary liver carcinoma and hepatitis B virus infection.

This clonotype was picked up many times. The chain links TRBV6-5 to TRBJ2-1, with 9 positions matching TRBD1. Germline CDR1 reads MNHEY; CDR2 reads SVGAGI. There are 15 residues in the CDR3. The V gene end was trimmed by 2 bases and the J gene end by 10 bases; junction bases not matched to a gene: 9. The CDR3 DNA reads TGTGCCAGCAGTTACGGGGGGACAGGGCTGGGAGAGCAGTTCTTC. It specifies CASSYGGTGLGEQFF.

The gene calls are TRBV11-2 and TRBJ2-2; D is unclear. Germline V gene data show CDR1 as SGHAT and CDR2 as FQNNGV. The CDR3 is 12 residues long. The V end lost 0 bases, the J end lost 8 bases, and 4 bases lay between the germline ends. The DNA of the CDR3 is TGTGCCAGCAGCTTAGATAGGGGGGAGCTGTTTTTT. Translating it yields CASSLDRGELFF.

Concerning this clonotype: A junction end diverges from the germline sequence, so it may reflect a read error. The CDR3 sequence: CASLSAHGTGYGYNF. The CDR3 DNA sequence: TGTGCCAGCTTGTCGGCCCACGGGACAGGTTATGGCTACAACTTC. This sequence joins TRBV6-5 and TRBJ1-2, with 8 bases identical to TRBD1. Germline CDR1 and CDR2: MNHEY and SVGAGI. This CDR3 has 15 residues.

The rearrangement links TRBV11-3 to TRBJ2-1; a weak D match, TRBD2 (6 bases). Looked up from germline, CDR1 is SGHNT and CDR2 is YENEEA. The CDR3 is made up of 15 amino acids. The ends were cut back, 5 bases at V and 11 bases at J, with 22 bases in the middle. DNA of the CDR3: TGTGCCAGCAGCCTAGGAACTAGCAGGAAACTTCAGCAGTTCTTC. Amino acid sequence: CASSLGTSRKLQQFF.

With regard to this clonotype: Just one base apart from a much larger clone, this may be a read error. CDR3: CARRCVLF. The CDR3 DNA reads as TGTGCCAGAAGGTGCGTGCTCTTC. The chain combines TRBV5-3 with TRBJ2-1; no firm D call. TRBV5-3 falls under the ORF class, with uncertain function. This CDR3 has 8 residues.

This clonotype has a single count. One end of the junction varies from germline; a read error may be responsible. The gene calls are TRBV6-1 and TRBJ2-6; weak D call: TRBD1 (5 bases). The CDR3 has 15 residues. The V gene's germline CDR1 is MNHNS and CDR2 SASEGT. This chain's CDR3 is CASKYDHSGANFLIF. As DNA, the CDR3 is TGTGCCAGCAAGTACGACCACTCTGGGGCCAACTTCCTGATTTTC.

This clonotype was recorded at least ten times. The V call is TRBV13, the J call TRBJ2-1; tentative D call: TRBD1 (6 bases). The germline CDR1 and CDR2 sequences are PRHDT and FYEKMQ (reference sequence). V lost 3 bases, J lost 8 bases, and 14 bases lay in between. This CDR3 has 14 residues. CDR3 sequence: CASSFQPDSYEQFF. Written as DNA, the CDR3 is TGTGCCAGCAGCTTTCAACCGGACAGCTATGAGCAGTTCTTC. The whole variable domain, filled in from reference TRBV13 and TRBJ2-1, reads AAGVIQSPRHLIKEKRETATLKCYPIPRHDTVYWYQQGPGQDPQFLISFYEKMQSDKGSIPDRFSAQQFSDYHSELNMSSLELGDSALYFCASSFQPDSYEQFFGPGTRLTVL.

The chain couples TRBV11-2 to TRBJ2-7; D gene ambiguous. The CDR3 is 13 residues long. The germline V gene encodes CDR1 SGHAT and CDR2 FQNNGV. The CDR3 region has the DNA TGTGTCAGTAGCTTACCAAGGGCCGGCGAGCAGTACTTC. Its translation: CVSSLPRAGEQYF.

This clonotype was found once. Compared with germline, one end of the junction differs, possibly owing to a read error. This chain links TRBV6-1 with TRBJ1-3, with D tentatively TRBD1 (6 bases). Germline lookup yields CDR1 MNHNS and CDR2 SASEGT. The CDR3 runs to 15 residues. The CDR3 reads CASSLGGSSGYTIYF. The CDR3 DNA sequence: TGTGCCAGCAGTCTGGGGGGCAGCTCTGGATACACCATATATTTT.

Here the CDR3 DNA reads TGTGCCAGCAGCTTAGAGAACAGGGGGCGAGGCACTGAAGCTTTCTTT. As protein: CASSLENRGRGTEAFF. V and J are TRBV11-1 and TRBJ1-1; 9 nucleotides line up with TRBD1. The germline V gene encodes CDR1 SGHAT and CDR2 FQDESV (reference sequence). The CDR3 runs 16 residues. V was pared by 1 base and J by 4 bases, with 7 bases of the junction left unmatched.

The sample holds many counts of this clonotype. The rearrangement uses TRBV12-3 or TRBV12-4 and TRBJ2-5; TRBD2 aligns across 9 bases. This CDR3 region has 16 residues. V trimming: 6 bases; J trimming: 5 bases; junction bases outside the gene matches: 13. Here the CDR3 DNA reads TGTGCCAGCAGCCTCGCCCGAGGAGCGGGAGGTGAGACCCAGTACTTC. It codes for CASSLARGAGGETQYF.

This clonotype has only a few counts. One end of the junction is discordant with germline, which a read error may explain. V usage is TRBV12-3 or TRBV12-4 and J usage is TRBJ2-5, with D tentatively TRBD2 (6 bases). The length of the CDR3 is 13 residues. As DNA, the CDR3 is TGTGCCAGCGGGAGGCTAGCGCAAGAGACCCAATACTTC. It translates to CASGRLAQETQYF.

This clonotype appeared a few times. The junction departs from the called germline gene at one end, perhaps through a read error. The chain is built from TRBV11-2 and TRBJ2-1; D is undetermined. This CDR3 spans 14 amino acids. The germline gives CDR1 SGHAT, CDR2 FQNNGV. The CDR3 protein is CASSLERPHNEQLF. For the CDR3, the DNA is TGTGCCAGCAGCTTAGAACGGCCACACAATGAGCAGCTCTTT.

This clonotype has more than one count but fewer than ten. This may stem from a read error, because a much larger clone lies one nucleotide away. The chain is built from TRBV14 and TRBJ1-1; D gene unclear. Per the germline V gene, CDR1 is SGHDN and CDR2 is FVKESK. CDR3 length equals 14 residues. This CDR3 is CAGSQGLRNTEAFF. As DNA, the CDR3 is TGTGCCGGCAGCCAAGGTCTCCGGAACACTGAAGCTTTCTTT.

By frequency in the sample, this clonotype is medium-sized (0.01 to 0.1%). The V call is TRBV11-3, the J call TRBJ1-2; D call uncertain. The CDR3 loop spans 15 amino acids. V was clipped by 2 bases and J by 0 bases, with 10 bases between them. Germline-derived CDR1 and CDR2 are SGHNT and YENEEA. DNA of the CDR3: TGTGCCAGCAGCTTATTGGGGAAAGCTAACTATGGCTACACCTTC. It codes for CASSLLGKANYGYTF. Complete variable domain (other parts from reference TRBV11-3 and TRBJ1-2): EAGVVQSPRYKIIEKKQPVAFWCNPISGHNTLYWYLQNLGQGPELLIRYENEEAVDDSQLPKDRFSAERLKGVDSTLKIQPAELGDSAVYLCASSLLGKANYGYTFGSGTRLTVV.

As to this clonotype: One end of the junction varies from germline; a read error may be responsible. This chain links TRBV29-1 with TRBJ2-2, with 7 bases fitting TRBD2. Looked up from germline, CDR1 is SQVTM and CDR2 is ANQGSEA. This CDR3 has 14 residues. DNA of the CDR3: TGCAGCGCAATGGGACTAACGAAGACCGGGGAGCTGTTTTTT. Translation: CSAMGLTKTGELFF.

A word on this clonotype: The junction does not match germline at one end; this may be a read error. The chain uses TRBV5-5 and TRBJ2-5; D is tentatively TRBD1 or TRBD2 (5 bases each). The CDR3 loop spans 16 amino acids. From germline, CDR1 is SGHKS and CDR2 YYEKEE (reference sequence). This chain's CDR3 is CPSSPQAGSYQETQYF. CDR3 coding DNA: TGTCCCAGCAGCCCACAGGCAGGGAGCTACCAAGAGACCCAGTACTTC.

This clonotype was detected once. This could be a read error, since a much larger clone is one nucleotide away. In DNA form, the CDR3 reads TGTGCCAGCAGCTTAGCCTGGGGGCATGGCTACACCTTC. Translation gives CASSLAWGHGYTF. V usage is TRBV7-8 and J usage is TRBJ1-2; a weak D match, TRBD1 (6 bases). Trimming cost V 0 bases and J 6 bases, with 8 bases left between them. The CDR3 has 13 amino acids. CDR1 and CDR2 from the germline V gene are SGHVS and FQNEAQ.

The chain employs TRBV18 and TRBJ2-2, with D unresolved. The CDR3 loop spans 16 amino acids. V was clipped by 0 bases and J by 0 bases, with 8 bases between them. CDR1 is KGHSH and CDR2 is LQKENI in the germline V gene. The CDR3 nucleotides are TGTGCCAGCTCACCACCAGAATGGTCGAACACCGGGGAGCTGTTTTTT. It encodes CASSPPEWSNTGELFF.

In regard to this clonotype: An end of the junction differs from the germline gene, which may be a read error. The chain is built from TRBV5-1 and TRBJ2-3; the match to TRBD2 covers 12 bases. This CDR3 region has 20 residues. The V gene's germline CDR1 is SGHRS and CDR2 YFSETQ. This CDR3 is CASSLSLAGGIRSLTDMQYF. CDR3 in DNA: TGCGCCAGCAGCTTGTCACTAGCGGGAGGCATCCGATCCCTCACAGATATGCAGTATTTT.

Worth noting for this clonotype: At one end, the junction sequence differs from germline, possibly due to a read error. The chain has TRBV11-1 and TRBJ2-2, with D possibly TRBD2 on 5 matching bases. The germline V gene encodes CDR1 SGHAT and CDR2 FQDESV (reference sequence). The CDR3 covers 14 residues. CDR3 in DNA: TGTGTCAGCAGACCGGGCCTTGACACCGGGAAGCTGTTTTTT. This encodes CVSRPGLDTGKLFF. Based on the CDR3 plus reference TRBV11-1 and TRBJ2-2, the full variable domain is EAEVAQSPRYKITEKSQAVAFWCDPISGHATLYWYRQILGQGPELLVQFQDESVVDDSQLPKDRFSAERLKGVDSTLKIQPAELGDSAMYLCVSRPGLDTGKLFFGEGSRLTVL.

Details on this clonotype: The CDR3 does not close with the conserved phenylalanine or tryptophan, likely indicating a read error. The chain links TRBV6-2 or TRBV6-3 to TRBJ2-7; 8 bases map to TRBD1. V trimming: 7 bases; J trimming: 3 bases; junction bases outside the gene matches: 11. There are 15 residues in the CDR3. CDR1 and CDR2 from the germline V gene are MNHEY and SVGEGT. The CDR3 reads CASTFRQGRDYEQYL. In DNA, the CDR3 is TGTGCCAGCACCTTTCGACAGGGGCGGGACTACGAGCAGTACCTC.

This chain links TRBV11-2 with TRBJ2-3; D gene unclear. Germline V gene lookup returns CDR1 SGHAT and CDR2 FQNNGV. The CDR3 is 15 amino acids. The ends were cut back, 4 bases at V and 4 bases at J, with 15 bases in the middle. CDR3 DNA sequence: TGTGCCAGCAGCTCCAAGGGCTTTAACGCAGATACGCAGTATTTT. It codes for CASSSKGFNADTQYF.

This clonotype has at least ten counts. The chain links TRBV12-3 or TRBV12-4 to TRBJ2-3, with 8 nucleotides matching TRBD2. The CDR3 has 17 amino acids. V trimming: 4 bases; J trimming: 2 bases; junction bases outside the gene matches: 11. The CDR3 bases are TGTGCCAGCAGTTATCTTTCGGGACTAGGAAACACAGATACGCAGTATTTT. The encoded protein is CASSYLSGLGNTDTQYF.

For this clonotype: Because it lacks the conserved phenylalanine or tryptophan at the end, this CDR3 is likely a read error. The DNA is left out, because the CDR3 cannot be placed on it with certainty; the CDR3 is given as TCRdb lists it. The V gene is TRBV11-3, the J gene TRBJ1-1; TRBD1, as called in the table, went unchecked against the DNA. The CDR3 is 13 residues long, ends included. CDR1 is SGHNT and CDR2 is YENEEA in the germline V gene. CDR3 sequence reads: CASSRLDRGLALS.

To note about this clonotype: At one end the junction does not follow the germline gene, possibly because of a read error. This sequence joins TRBV11-2 and TRBJ2-1; no clear D. Germline V gene sequence: CDR1 SGHAT, CDR2 FQNNGV. This CDR3 is built from 14 residues. CDR3 in amino acids: CASSPYSRYRKQFF. The CDR3 bases are TGCGCCAGCAGTCCGTACTCGAGGTATAGGAAGCAGTTCTTC.

This clonotype turned up a few times. V usage is TRBV7-3 and J usage is TRBJ2-3; tentatively, D is TRBD1 or TRBD2 (6 bases each). The CDR3 is 15 amino acids. Trimming removed 0 bases from V and 6 bases from J, with 13 bases in between. The germline V gene encodes CDR1 SGHTA and CDR2 FQGTGA. CDR3 bases: TGTGCCAGCAGCTTAACAGGGGGGTGGGGCGATACGCAGTATTTT. As protein: CASSLTGGWGDTQYF.

To note about this clonotype: A junction end diverges from the germline sequence, so it may reflect a read error. The gene calls are TRBV7-8 and TRBJ2-1, with TRBD2 identical over 10 bases. This CDR3 is 16 amino acids long. Germline V CDR1 and CDR2: SGHVS, FQNEAQ. CDR3 sequence reads: CASRLELAGSRDEQFF. The CDR3 nucleotides are TGTGCCAGCAGATTAGAACTAGCGGGATCCCGGGATGAGCAGTTCTTC.

At least ten counts were recorded for this clonotype. The chain links TRBV11-2 to TRBJ1-4; 9 positions agree with TRBD1. CDR1 is SGHAT, CDR2 FQNNGV, per germline. This CDR3 contains 19 residues. The junction had 23 bases not matched to a gene; V was cut back by 1 base and J by 14 bases. CDR3 loop: CASSLAGGQGSSVGLELFF. Written as DNA, the CDR3 is TGTGCCAGCAGCTTAGCGGGAGGACAGGGGTCCTCGGTGGGCTTAGAGCTGTTTTTT.

The V gene is TRBV11-2, the J gene TRBJ2-1; no clear D gene. The CDR3 contains 14 residues. V lost 1 base and J lost 6, with 10 bases in between. The V gene's germline CDR1 is SGHAT and CDR2 FQNNGV. In DNA form, the CDR3 reads TGTGCCAGCAGCTTAGCTCGCCAGCCCAATGAGCAGTTCTTC. This encodes CASSLARQPNEQFF.

About this clonotype: Sequence at one end of the junction differs from germline and may be a read error. This rearrangement joins TRBV10-2 to TRBJ1-5; no reliable D call. Germline V gives CDR1 WSHSY, CDR2 SAAADI. CDR3 length equals 15 residues. CDR3 DNA: TGCGCCAGCAGTGAGCGACAAGCCAGCAATCAGCCCCAGTGTTTT. Its translation: CASSERQASNQPQCF.

Points on this clonotype: A junction end diverges from the germline sequence, so it may reflect a read error. The chain has TRBV6-5 and TRBJ1-5; D unresolved. The length of the CDR3 is 14 residues. Per the germline V gene, CDR1 is MNHEY and CDR2 is SVGAGI. The CDR3 DNA is TGTGCCAGTAGTTTCCGGGCAGACAATCAGTCCCAGCATTTT. It encodes CASSFRADNQSQHF.